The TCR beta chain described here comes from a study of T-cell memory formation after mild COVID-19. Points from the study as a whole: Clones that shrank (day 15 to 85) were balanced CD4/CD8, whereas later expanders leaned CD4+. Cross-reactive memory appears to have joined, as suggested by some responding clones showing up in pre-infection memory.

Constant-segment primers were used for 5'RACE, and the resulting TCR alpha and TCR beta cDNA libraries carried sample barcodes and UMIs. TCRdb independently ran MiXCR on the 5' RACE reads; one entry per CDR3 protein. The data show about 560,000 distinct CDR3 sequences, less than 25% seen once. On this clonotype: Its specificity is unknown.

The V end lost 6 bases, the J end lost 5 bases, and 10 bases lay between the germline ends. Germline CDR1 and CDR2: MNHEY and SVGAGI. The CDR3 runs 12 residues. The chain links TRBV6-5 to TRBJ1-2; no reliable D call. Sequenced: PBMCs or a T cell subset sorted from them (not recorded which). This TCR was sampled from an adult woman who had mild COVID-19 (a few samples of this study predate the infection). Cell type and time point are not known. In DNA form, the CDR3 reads TGTGCCAGCAGCACGGACGGATATGGCTACACCTTC. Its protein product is CASSTDGYGYTF.